This paragraph covers one T cell receptor beta chain sequence. The sample is drawn from a study of control samples from healthy donors and cancer patients. Using immunoSEQ multiplex PCR, the repertoire was profiled, and TCRdb retains in-frame clones only, with some absent. The data show about 28,000 clones, 70% to 80% seen once. The sequence was obtained from a man between 60 and 75 years old with head and neck cancer. What was sequenced was PBMCs.

The CDR3, as DNA: TGTGCCAGCAGAAAGACACCGACCTACGAGCAGTACTTC. This codes for CASRKTPTYEQYF. The chain links TRBV28 to TRBJ2-7, with D unresolved. The germline gives CDR1 MDHEN, CDR2 SYDVKM. V was pared by 6 bases and J by 2 bases, with 11 bases between. CDR3 length: 13 amino acids.